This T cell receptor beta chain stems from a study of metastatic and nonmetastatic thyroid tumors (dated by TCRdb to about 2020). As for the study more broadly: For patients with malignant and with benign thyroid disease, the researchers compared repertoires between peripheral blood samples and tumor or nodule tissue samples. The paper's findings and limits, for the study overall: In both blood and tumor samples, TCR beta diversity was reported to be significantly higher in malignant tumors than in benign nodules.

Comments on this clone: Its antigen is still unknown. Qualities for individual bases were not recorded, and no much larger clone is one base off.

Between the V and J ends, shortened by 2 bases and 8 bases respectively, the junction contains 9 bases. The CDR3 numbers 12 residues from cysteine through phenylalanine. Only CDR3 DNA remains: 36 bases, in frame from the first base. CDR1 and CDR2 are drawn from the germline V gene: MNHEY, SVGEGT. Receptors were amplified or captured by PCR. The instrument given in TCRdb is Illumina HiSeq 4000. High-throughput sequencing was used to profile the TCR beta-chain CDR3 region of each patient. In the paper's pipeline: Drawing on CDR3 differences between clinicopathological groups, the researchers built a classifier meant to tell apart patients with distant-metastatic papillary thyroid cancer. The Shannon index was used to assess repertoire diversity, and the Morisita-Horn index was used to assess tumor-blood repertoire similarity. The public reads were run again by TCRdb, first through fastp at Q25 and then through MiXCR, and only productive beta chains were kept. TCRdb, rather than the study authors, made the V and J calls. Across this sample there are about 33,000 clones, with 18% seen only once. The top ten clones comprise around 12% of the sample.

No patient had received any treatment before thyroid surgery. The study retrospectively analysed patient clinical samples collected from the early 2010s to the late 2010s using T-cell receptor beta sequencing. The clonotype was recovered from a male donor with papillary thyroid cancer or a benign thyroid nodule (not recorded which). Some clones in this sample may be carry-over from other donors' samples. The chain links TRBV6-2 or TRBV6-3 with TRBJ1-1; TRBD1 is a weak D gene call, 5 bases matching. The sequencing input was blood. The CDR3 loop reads CASSYGGREAFF. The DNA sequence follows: TGTGCCAGCAGTTACGGGGGTCGGGAAGCTTTCTTT.